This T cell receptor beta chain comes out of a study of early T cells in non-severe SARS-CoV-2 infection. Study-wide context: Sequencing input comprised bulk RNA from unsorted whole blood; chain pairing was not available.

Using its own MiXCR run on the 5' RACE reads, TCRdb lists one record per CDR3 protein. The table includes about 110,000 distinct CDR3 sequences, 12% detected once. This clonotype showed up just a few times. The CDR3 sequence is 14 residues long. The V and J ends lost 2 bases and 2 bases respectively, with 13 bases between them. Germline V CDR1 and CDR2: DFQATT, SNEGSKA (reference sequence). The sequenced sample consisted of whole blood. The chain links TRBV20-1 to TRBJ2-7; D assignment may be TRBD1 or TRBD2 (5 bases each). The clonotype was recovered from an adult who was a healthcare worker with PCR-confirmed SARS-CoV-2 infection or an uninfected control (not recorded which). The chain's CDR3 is CSARSGTLAYEQYF. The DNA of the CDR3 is TGCAGTGCTAGATCGGGGACGCTCGCCTACGAGCAGTACTTC.